This T cell receptor (beta chain) was recovered during a study of cytomegalovirus exposure and HLA in healthy donors. Germline-derived CDR1 and CDR2 are GTSNPN and SVGIG (reference sequence). The CDR3 is 15 amino acids. The V and J ends lost 0 bases and 4 bases respectively, with 13 bases between them. A multiplex PCR was run with 60 Vbeta primers and 13 Jbeta primers. Clones were read by immunoSEQ multiplex PCR, and TCRdb kept only the in-frame ones, dropping some. Its table lists under 200,000 clones. V gene TRBV30 combines with J gene TRBJ1-3; TRBD1 might be the D (5 bases). The source of this sequence is a man under 40 in good health and CMV-seronegative. The sequencing input was PBMCs. CDR3: CAWSVGGSGGNTIYF. CDR3 sequence (DNA): TGTGCCTGGAGTGTTGGGGGGTCGGGCGGAAACACCATATATTTT.